The rows below give T cell receptor beta chains drawn from one sample of a study of vaccination effects on CD4 cells after COVID-19. The antigens for these receptors are not known. This table comes from immunoSEQ multiplex PCR, and its TCRdb copy is limited to in-frame clones, with some not included. The sample yields under 85,000 clones, more than 60% seen once. Sequencing was performed on CD4+ T cells from PBMCs cultured with HCoV-OC43 spike peptides, taken after COVID-19 vaccination. Source of these receptors: a human donor who received a COVID-19 vaccine. CDR3s include the opening cysteine and the closing phenylalanine or tryptophan.

>TRBV7-8
CASRQAGGVLFF
>TRBV6-5
CASSYGSGRGRGGYTF
>TRBV5-1
CASRQGPRQPQHF
>TRBV7-2
CASSLGPPRGYTF
>TRBV6-2/TRBV6-3
CASSPQGLYTEAFF
>TRBV12-5
CASGTNDQPQHF
>TRBV21-1
CASSKVGGAQRCQPQHF
>TRBV24-1
CATSDRGYGYTF
>TRBV30
CAWSDRINQPQHF
>TRBV5-1
CASSLQGSSYNSPLHF
>TRBV7-3
CASSLNPVEAGNTIYF
>TRBV5-3
CARSSQGRGQPQHF
>TRBV7-9
CAAHLEGLAYTF
>TRBV5-1
CASSSSGTSGVTQYF
>TRBV5-1
CASRQGGETQYF
>TRBV6-2/TRBV6-3
CASSYTGNQPQHF
>TRBV6-5
CASRNPGGDYGYTF
>TRBV6-5
CASSSGTGSYEKLFF
>TRBV5-6
CASSLRAAQETQYF
>TRBV20-1
CSATRETQYF
>TRBV5-1
CASSSPSGGDNEQFF
>TRBV9
CASSRDTTEAFF
>TRBV20-1
CSASGQFGYTF
>TRBV5-4
CASSLTSGGYNEQFF
>TRBV20-1
CSARGTGELFF
>TRBV24-1
CATSMASGGGSSYNEQFF
>TRBV6-5
CASVAGTRGNEQFF